This TCR beta chain appears in the sequencing data of a study of cytomegalovirus exposure and HLA in healthy donors. Study-wide points: The CMV antigen specificity of a few CMV-associated chains was confirmed through in vitro analysis. An analysis that came later showed most CMV-associated TCR beta chains appearing HLA-restricted.

In this sample, this clone turned up once. Its specificity is unknown. Per the germline V gene, CDR1 is SQVTM and CDR2 is ANQGSEA. V dropped 5 bases and J dropped 2; count of bases not matched to a gene: 7. This CDR3 is built from 15 residues. The PCR employed 60 Vbeta primers together with 13 Jbeta primers. Clones were sequenced by immunoSEQ multiplex PCR, and TCRdb holds only the in-frame ones, with some missing. The table lists over 50,000 clones, 77% of them singletons, with less than 3% in the top ten. This sequence joins TRBV29-1 and TRBJ2-1; TRBD1 aligns across 9 bases. Sequenced input: PBMCs. This sequence originates from a female donor in good health and CMV-seronegative. Here the CDR3 DNA reads TGCAGCGTTAAGTCGACAGGGGGTCCCTACAATGAGCAGTTCTTC. This codes for CSVKSTGGPYNEQFF.